The 9 T cell receptor beta chains listed next were all sequenced from one sample in a study of metastatic and nonmetastatic thyroid tumors. TCRdb ran MiXCR on the PCR reads. Here the sample spans under 20,000 clones, 34% being singletons. All patients reached thyroid surgery having received no treatment beforehand. Sequenced sample: tumor tissue. The origin of the receptors is a male donor with papillary thyroid cancer or a benign thyroid nodule (not recorded which). Some clones in this sample may be carry-over from other donors' samples.

This clone is judged medium-sized. This rearrangement joins TRBV12-3 or TRBV12-4 to TRBJ2-7; 7 bases are shared with TRBD2. The V segment lost 5 bases and the J segment 4 bases; nucleotides outside the gene matches: 11. The CDR3 has 15 amino acids. CDR3 loop: CASSLRLADLYEQYF. The CDR3 nucleotides are TGTGCCAGCAGTCTACGACTAGCCGATCTATACGAGCAGTACTTC.

This clone was seen many times. A much larger clone lies a single base off, so this may be a read error. The V gene is TRBV6-1, the J gene TRBJ1-1, with a weak D call TRBD1 (6 bases). Trimming removed 7 bases from V and 1 base from J, with 16 bases in between. The CDR3 is 15 residues long. CDR1 MNHNS and CDR2 SASEGT come from the germline V gene. The DNA for the CDR3 is TGTGCCAGCACCCACGGGGGGGGGGCGAACACTGAAGCTTTCTTT. This codes for CASTHGGGANTEAFF.

The rearrangement uses TRBV6-5 and TRBJ2-7; 8 positions match TRBD2. This CDR3 is built from 17 residues. V dropped 5 bases and J dropped 5; count of bases not matched to a gene: 17. CDR1 and CDR2 (germline): MNHEY, SVGAGI. CDR3 residues: CASSNGAKSGGPNEQYF. CDR3 in DNA: TGTGCCAGCAGTAACGGGGCAAAAAGCGGGGGCCCGAACGAGCAGTACTTC.

The V and J genes are TRBV11-3 and TRBJ2-1; the D is unclear. There are 13 residues in the CDR3. Germline CDR1 is SGHNT and CDR2 is YENEEA. V lost 4 bases to trimming and J lost 7 bases, with 11 bases between them. The CDR3 here is CASSYESANEQFF. The CDR3 region has the DNA TGTGCCAGCAGCTACGAGAGCGCGAATGAGCAGTTCTTC.

This clone is medium-sized within its sample. The V gene is TRBV6-1, the J gene TRBJ2-7; D may be TRBD1 (5 bases). V lost 9 bases, J lost 2 bases, and 11 bases lay in between. This CDR3 region has 12 residues. CDR1 MNHNS and CDR2 SASEGT come from the germline V gene. CDR3 region: CASSGNTYEQYF. In DNA, the CDR3 is TGTGCCAGTTCAGGGAACACCTACGAGCAGTACTTC.

V and J are TRBV4-2 and TRBJ2-3, with 7 nucleotides matching TRBD2. Germline assignment: CDR1 LGHNA and CDR2 YNFKEQ. This CDR3 contains 16 residues. The V segment lost 3 bases and the J segment 2 bases; nucleotides outside the gene matches: 8. CDR3 sequence (DNA): TGTGCCAGCAGCCAGGGAGGGGACCGGCACACAGATACGCAGTATTTT. Its translation: CASSQGGDRHTDTQYF.

This clone was recorded at least ten times. The chain carries TRBV27 and TRBJ2-5; D remains ambiguous. CDR3 size: 14 residues. With 6 bases removed from V and 0 bases from J, the gap between germline ends came to 11 bases. Germline CDR1 MNHEY, CDR2 SMNVEV (reference sequence). The CDR3 reads CASRGPSYQETQYF. The CDR3 region has the DNA TGTGCCAGCAGAGGACCTTCGTACCAAGAGACCCAGTACTTC.

Notes on this clone: This may arise from a read error, as a much more abundant clone is one base away. The chain recombines TRBV6-6 with TRBJ2-7, with D possibly being TRBD1 or TRBD2 (5 bases each). Trimming removed 0 bases at V and 5 bases at J, with 14 bases between. CDR3 length equals 15 residues. Germline V gene sequence: CDR1 MNHNY, CDR2 SVGAGI (reference sequence). Written as DNA, the CDR3 is TGTGCCAGCAGTTACTCGATCGGTGTGGGACACGAGCAGTACTTC. Translating it yields CASSYSIGVGHEQYF.

This clone has at least ten counts. The J gene is TRBJ2-3, the V gene TRBV11-2, with 8 bases identical to TRBD2. The CDR3 has 17 amino acids. Trimming removed 1 base from V and 0 bases from J; junction bases left unmatched: 6. CDR1 and CDR2 (germline): SGHAT, FQNNGV. The CDR3 DNA reads TGTGCCAGCAGCTTAGGTCCTAGCGGGCTTAGCACAGATACGCAGTATTTT. Protein sequence: CASSLGPSGLSTDTQYF.